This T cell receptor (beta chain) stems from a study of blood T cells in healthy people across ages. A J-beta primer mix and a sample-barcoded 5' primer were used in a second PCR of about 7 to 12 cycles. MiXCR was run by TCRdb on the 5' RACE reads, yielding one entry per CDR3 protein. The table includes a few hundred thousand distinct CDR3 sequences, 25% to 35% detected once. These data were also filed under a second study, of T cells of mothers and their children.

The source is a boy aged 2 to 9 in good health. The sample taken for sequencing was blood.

CDR3 region: CASSQLTSGTTYEQYF. CDR3 coding DNA: TGTGCCAGCAGCCAGCTCACTAGCGGGACAACCTACGAGCAGTACTTC. This chain joins TRBV14 and TRBJ2-5; 10 bases agree with TRBD2. Judging by the DNA end, TRBJ2-7 fits better; the J call may be wrong. There are 16 residues in the CDR3. Germline CDR1 reads SGHDN; CDR2 reads FVKESK.